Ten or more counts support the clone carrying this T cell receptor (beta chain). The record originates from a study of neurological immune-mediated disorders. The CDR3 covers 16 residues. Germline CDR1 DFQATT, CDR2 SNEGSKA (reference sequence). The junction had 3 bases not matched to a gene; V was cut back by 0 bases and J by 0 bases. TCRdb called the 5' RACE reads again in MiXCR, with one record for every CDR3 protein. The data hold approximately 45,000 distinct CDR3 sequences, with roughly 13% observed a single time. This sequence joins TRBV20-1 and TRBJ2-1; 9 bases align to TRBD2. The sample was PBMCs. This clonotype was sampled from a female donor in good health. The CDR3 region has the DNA TGCAGTGCTAGAGATTTTAGCGGGAGCTCCTACAATGAGCAGTTCTTC. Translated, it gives CSARDFSGSSYNEQFF.